Sequencing of this T cell receptor beta chain was carried out in a study of shared T cell receptors in the human thymus. Profiled with immunoSEQ multiplex PCR; TCRdb holds only in-frame clones, not every one. The sample carries hundreds of thousands of clones, around 87% recorded once. V gave up 0 bases and J gave up 3 bases, with 15 bases separating them. The length of the CDR3 is 17 residues. Germline V CDR1 and CDR2: MGHRA, YSYEKL. These same data were also listed under a study on human thymus T cells. This second study says: Corrective cardiac operations yielded the resected thymus tissue. Seemingly biased V and J gene usage marked thymic and blood repertoires. Reports from related research described highly overlapping thymic repertoires among unrelated individuals.

The specimen sequenced was thymocytes. This receptor was obtained from a boy under two years old with a congenital heart defect. The V and J genes are TRBV4-1 and TRBJ2-1; TRBD2 is a possible D gene (6 bases). The DNA for the CDR3 is TGCGCCAGCAGCCAAGATCCGCGGGGAATAAACTACAATGAGCAGTTCTTC. It is translated as CASSQDPRGINYNEQFF.